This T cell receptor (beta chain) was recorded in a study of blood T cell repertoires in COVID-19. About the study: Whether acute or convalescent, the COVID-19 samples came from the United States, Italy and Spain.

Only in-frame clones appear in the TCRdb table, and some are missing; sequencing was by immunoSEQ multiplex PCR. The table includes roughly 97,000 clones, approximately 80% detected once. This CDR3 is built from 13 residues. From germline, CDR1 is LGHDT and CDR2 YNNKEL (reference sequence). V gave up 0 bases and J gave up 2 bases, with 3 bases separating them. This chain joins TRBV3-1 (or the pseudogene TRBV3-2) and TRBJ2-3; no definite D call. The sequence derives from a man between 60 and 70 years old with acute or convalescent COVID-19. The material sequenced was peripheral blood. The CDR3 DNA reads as TGTGCCAGCAGCCAAGAGTACACAGATACGCAGTATTTT. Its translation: CASSQEYTDTQYF.